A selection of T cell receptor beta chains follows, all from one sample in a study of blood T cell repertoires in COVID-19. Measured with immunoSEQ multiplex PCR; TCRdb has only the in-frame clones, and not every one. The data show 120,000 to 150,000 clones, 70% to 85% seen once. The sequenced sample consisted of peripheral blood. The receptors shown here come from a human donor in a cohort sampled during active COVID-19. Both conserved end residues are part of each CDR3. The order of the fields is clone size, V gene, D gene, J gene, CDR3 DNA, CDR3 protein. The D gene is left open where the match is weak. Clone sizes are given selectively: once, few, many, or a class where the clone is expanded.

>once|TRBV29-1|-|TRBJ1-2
TGCAGCGTCGACGGGGGTTGGGGGTATGGCTACACCTTC
CSVDGGWGYGYTF
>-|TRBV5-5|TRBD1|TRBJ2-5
TGTGCCAGCAGCTCGGCGACAGGGGAAGAGACCCAGTACTTC
CASSSATGEETQYF
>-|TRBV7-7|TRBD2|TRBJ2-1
TGTGCTAGCAGCACTGACGCGGGGGGGTACAATGAGCAGTTCTTC
CASSTDAGGYNEQFF
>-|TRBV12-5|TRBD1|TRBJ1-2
TGTGCTAGTGGTTTGGTAGGGACAGGGGACCTAATCTATGGCTACACCTTC
CASGLVGTGDLIYGYTF
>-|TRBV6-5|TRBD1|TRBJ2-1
TGTGCCAGCACCCCGGACAGGGCCTACAATGAGCAGTTCTTC
CASTPDRAYNEQFF
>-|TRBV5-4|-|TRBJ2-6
TGTGCCAGCAGCGCGGCGGGGGCCAACGTCCTGACTTTC
CASSAAGANVLTF
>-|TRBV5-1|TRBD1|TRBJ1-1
TGCGCCAGCAGCGGACAGGGGCGAGGGTCTGAAGCTTTCTTT
CASSGQGRGSEAFF
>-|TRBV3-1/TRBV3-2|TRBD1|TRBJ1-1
TGTGCCAGCAGCCTTAGACAGGGGGGAGGTAACACTGAAGCTTTCTTT
CASSLRQGGGNTEAFF
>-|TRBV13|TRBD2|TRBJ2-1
TGTGCCAGCAGCCCCCCCGGGGGGGGCTCGCATGAGCAGTTCTTC
CASSPPGGGSHEQFF
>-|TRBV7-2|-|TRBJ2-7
TGTGCCAGCAGCCCCGACGGACAGTCCTACGAGCAGTACTTC
CASSPDGQSYEQYF
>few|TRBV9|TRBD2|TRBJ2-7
TGTGCCAGCAGCGTTTCGTGGGAAAGCGGGGGGCCTTTCTACGAGCAGTACTTC
CASSVSWESGGPFYEQYF
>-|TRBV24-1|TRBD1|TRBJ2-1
TGTGCCACCAGTGCCGGGACAGGGGGCTACAATGAGCAGTTCTTC
CATSAGTGGYNEQFF
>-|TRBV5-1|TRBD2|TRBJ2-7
TGCGCCAGCAGCTCGGGACTAGCGGGGGGCCCCACCTCCTACGAGCAGTACTTC
CASSSGLAGGPTSYEQYF
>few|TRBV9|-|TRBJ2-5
TGTGCCAGCAGCCCCCCCCGTACAGGGTTGGAGACCCAGTACTTC
CASSPPRTGLETQYF
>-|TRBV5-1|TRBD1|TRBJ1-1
TGCGCCAGCAGCTATGGACAGGGTGAAGCTTTCTTT
CASSYGQGEAFF
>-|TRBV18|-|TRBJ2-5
TGTGCCAGCTCACCATTGCGCGGTAACCCTCAAGAGACCCAGTACTTC
CASSPLRGNPQETQYF
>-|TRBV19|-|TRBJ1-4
TGTGCCAGTAGTATAACAGTCTCAACTAATGAAAAACTGTTTTTT
CASSITVSTNEKLFF
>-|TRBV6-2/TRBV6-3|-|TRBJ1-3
TGTGCCAGCAGCTTCACAGAACACTCTGGAAACACCATATATTTT
CASSFTEHSGNTIYF
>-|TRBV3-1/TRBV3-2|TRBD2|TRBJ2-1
TGTGCCAGCAGCCAAGAGGGACTAGCGGACACCTACAATGAGCAGTTCTTC
CASSQEGLADTYNEQFF
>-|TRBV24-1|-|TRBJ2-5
TGTGCCACCAGTGATCTATCGAGCGAGACCCAGTACTTC
CATSDLSSETQYF
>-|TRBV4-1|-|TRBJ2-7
TGCGCCAGCAGCCAACCCCGACAGGCGAGCGAGCAGTACTTC
CASSQPRQASEQYF
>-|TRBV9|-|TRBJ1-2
TGTGCCAGCAGGGGGCGGGGTAACTATGGCTACACCTTC
CASRGRGNYGYTF
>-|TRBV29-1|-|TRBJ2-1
TGCAGCGTGGCTGGGACTCAAAAATCCTACAATGAGCAGTTCTTC
CSVAGTQKSYNEQFF
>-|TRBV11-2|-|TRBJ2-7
TGTGCCAGCAGCTTATCAGGGTGGACCTACGAGCAGTACTTC
CASSLSGWTYEQYF
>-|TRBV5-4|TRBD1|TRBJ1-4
TGTGCCAGCAGCCCAGGGGGTTCAGGTGAAAAACTGTTTTTT
CASSPGGSGEKLFF
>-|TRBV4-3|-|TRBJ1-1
TGCGCCAGCAGCCGAGATAGAGGTTCTGAAGCTTTCTTT
CASSRDRGSEAFF
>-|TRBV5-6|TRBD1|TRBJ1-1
TGTGCCAGCAGCTACAGGGGGTCCATGAACACTGAAGCTTTCTTT
CASSYRGSMNTEAFF
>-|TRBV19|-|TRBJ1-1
TGTGCCAGCAATTCCGGGGGGGGCATGAACACTGAAGCTTTCTTT
CASNSGGGMNTEAFF
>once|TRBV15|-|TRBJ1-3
TGTGCCACCAGCAGAGATCCCAGGTCTTCTGGAAACACCATATATTTT
CATSRDPRSSGNTIYF
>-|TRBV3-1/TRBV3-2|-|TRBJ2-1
TGTGCCAGCAGCCAACAGCCGGGTCTCAATGAGCAGTTCTTC
CASSQQPGLNEQFF
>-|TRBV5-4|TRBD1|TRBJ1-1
TGTGCCAGCAGCTCGGGGGACAGGGGGCAGAGAACTGAAGCTTTCTTT
CASSSGDRGQRTEAFF
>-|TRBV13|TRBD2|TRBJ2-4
TGTGCCAGCAGCTTAGATTCCAGCGGGGTATCCAAAAACATTCAGTACTTC
CASSLDSSGVSKNIQYF
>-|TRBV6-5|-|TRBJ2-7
TGTGCCAGCACTACCGGGACAACCTACGAGCAGTACTTC
CASTTGTTYEQYF
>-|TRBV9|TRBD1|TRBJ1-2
TGTGCCAGCAGCGTAGAGGCAGGGGGCCCTAACTATGGCTACACCTTC
CASSVEAGGPNYGYTF
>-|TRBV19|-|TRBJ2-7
TGTGCCAGTAGCCCAGGTGGGGGCAAATACGAGCAGTACTTC
CASSPGGGKYEQYF
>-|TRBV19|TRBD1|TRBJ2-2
TGTGCCAGTAGACCGATCGGGACAGGGGGCTCGAACACCGGGGAGCTGTTTTTT
CASRPIGTGGSNTGELFF
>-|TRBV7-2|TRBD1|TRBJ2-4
TGTGCCAGCAGCTCCGACAGGGAAAGTTATCGGGCCAAAAACATTCAGTACTTC
CASSSDRESYRAKNIQYF
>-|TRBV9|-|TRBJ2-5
TGTGCCAGCAGCGTCCCGACGGGACACCCAGTGGAGACCCAGTACTTC
CASSVPTGHPVETQYF
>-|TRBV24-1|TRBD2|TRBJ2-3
TGTGCCACCAGTTCCCGCGGGGGGGTAACAGATACGCAGTATTTT
CATSSRGGVTDTQYF
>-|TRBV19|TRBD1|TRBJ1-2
TGTGCCAGTAGTCTCGGACAGGGCAGACGAGGCTACACCTTC
CASSLGQGRRGYTF
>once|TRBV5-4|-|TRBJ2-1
TGTGCCAGCAGCCGCGACAGCAATGAGCAGTTCTTC
CASSRDSNEQFF
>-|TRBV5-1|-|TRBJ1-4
TGCGCCAGCAGCTTAAGGCCGGGATTTAACCCCGCGGGATTAAATGAAAAACTGTTTTTT
CASSLRPGFNPAGLNEKLFF
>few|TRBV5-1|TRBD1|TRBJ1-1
TGCGCCAGCAGCTTGGCCGGGACAGGGATCGAAGCTTTCTTT
CASSLAGTGIEAFF